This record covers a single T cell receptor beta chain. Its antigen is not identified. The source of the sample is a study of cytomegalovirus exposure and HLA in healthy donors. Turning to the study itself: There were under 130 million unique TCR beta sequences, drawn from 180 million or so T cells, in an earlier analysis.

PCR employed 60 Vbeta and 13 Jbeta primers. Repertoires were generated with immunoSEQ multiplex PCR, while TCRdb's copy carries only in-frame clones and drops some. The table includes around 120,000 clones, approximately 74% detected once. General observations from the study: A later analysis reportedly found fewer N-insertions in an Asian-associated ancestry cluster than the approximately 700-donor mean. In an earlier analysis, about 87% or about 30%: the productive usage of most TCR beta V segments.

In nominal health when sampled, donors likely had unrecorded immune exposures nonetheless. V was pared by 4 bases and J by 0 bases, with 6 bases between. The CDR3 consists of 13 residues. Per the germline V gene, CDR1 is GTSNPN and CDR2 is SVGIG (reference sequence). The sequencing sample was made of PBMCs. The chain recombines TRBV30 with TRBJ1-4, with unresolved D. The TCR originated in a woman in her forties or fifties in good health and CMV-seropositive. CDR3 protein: CAWTGTTNEKLFF. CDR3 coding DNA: TGTGCCTGGACAGGTACAACTAATGAAAAACTGTTTTTT.